This is a list of T cell receptor beta chains from one sample in a study of blood T cell repertoires in COVID-19. Assay used: immunoSEQ multiplex PCR; TCRdb lists only in-frame clones, some missing. This table has roughly 160,000 clones, around nine tenths appearing once. Sequenced sample: peripheral blood. The receptor source for this set is a man in his fifties with acute or convalescent COVID-19. Each CDR3 is given with its conserved first and last residue. D genes are given only for firm matches.

D gene,V gene,J gene,CDR3 DNA,CDR3 protein
.,TRBV7-8,TRBJ1-1,TGTGCCAGCAGCTTGTTTCTAGGGAACACTGAAGCTTTCTTT,CASSLFLGNTEAFF
TRBD2,TRBV10-2,TRBJ2-7,TGCGCCAGCTATAGCGGGAGGGCTTACGAGCAGTACTTC,CASYSGRAYEQYF
.,TRBV27,TRBJ1-5,TGTGCCAGCAGTGCGGGGACCGGGGGTTTGAATCAGCCCCAGCATTTT,CASSAGTGGLNQPQHF
TRBD1,TRBV10-2,TRBJ2-1,TGCGCCAGCAGTGGTCGGGACAGGGTCTACAATGAGCAGTTCTTC,CASSGRDRVYNEQFF
.,TRBV28,TRBJ1-1,TGTGCCAGCAGTTTATTAGGACAGCTGAACACTGAAGCTTTCTTT,CASSLLGQLNTEAFF
.,TRBV6-5,TRBJ1-1,TGTGCCGCCAGGCAGCCAGGGACTGAAGCTTTCTTT,CAARQPGTEAFF
.,TRBV7-3,TRBJ2-2,TGTGCCAGCAGCACAAGCGGGAACACCGGGGAGCTGTTTTTT,CASSTSGNTGELFF
.,TRBV27,TRBJ2-2,TGTGCCAGCAGTCCCTCCCCCCTTAGTGAGAACACCGGGGAGCTGTTTTTT,CASSPSPLSENTGELFF
.,TRBV19,TRBJ2-5,TGTGCCAGTAGTCCCGTAGGGCGGGGCCTCCAAGAGACCCAGTACTTC,CASSPVGRGLQETQYF
.,TRBV7-2,TRBJ2-3,TGTGCCAGCACTAGCCTGGCGGATACGCAGTATTTT,CASTSLADTQYF
.,TRBV7-2,TRBJ2-5,TGTGCCAGCAGCTCTCAAGGGGTGGGCGGAGAGACCCAGTACTTC,CASSSQGVGGETQYF
.,TRBV28,TRBJ2-5,TGTGCCAGCAGCGACATTAGGGAGACCCAGTACTTC,CASSDIRETQYF
.,TRBV7-2,TRBJ1-1,TGTGCCAGCCCAGGAGCGGGGAACACTGAAGCTTTCTTT,CASPGAGNTEAFF
.,TRBV7-2,TRBJ2-7,TGTGCCAGCAGCTTAGTTGGGGTAGGGGCAACCTACGAGCAGTACTTC,CASSLVGVGATYEQYF
TRBD1,TRBV6-5,TRBJ1-5,TGTGCCAGCACCCGAGGGACAGCCCAAAATCAGCCCCAGCATTTT,CASTRGTAQNQPQHF